The entry below describes one T cell receptor beta chain. Only in-frame clones appear in the TCRdb table, and some are missing; sequencing was by immunoSEQ multiplex PCR. The sample consists of tens of thousands of clones, roughly 93% of them appearing once. Germline V gene lookup returns CDR1 MGHRA and CDR2 YSYEKL. Trimming shortened V by 3 bases and J by 1 base, and 15 bases separated the two germline ends. This CDR3 has 17 amino acids. The data originate from a study of lymphopenia after photon versus proton radiotherapy. The material sequenced was peripheral blood, taken from a patient treated with photon-based radiotherapy. The V call is TRBV4-1, the J call TRBJ2-2; weak D call: TRBD1 (6 bases). The TCR comes from a woman aged 70-85 years with pancreatic cancer. The CDR3 loop is CASSHAYGGRNTGELFF. The DNA for the CDR3 is TGCGCCAGCAGCCATGCTTATGGGGGCCGGAACACCGGGGAGCTGTTTTTT.